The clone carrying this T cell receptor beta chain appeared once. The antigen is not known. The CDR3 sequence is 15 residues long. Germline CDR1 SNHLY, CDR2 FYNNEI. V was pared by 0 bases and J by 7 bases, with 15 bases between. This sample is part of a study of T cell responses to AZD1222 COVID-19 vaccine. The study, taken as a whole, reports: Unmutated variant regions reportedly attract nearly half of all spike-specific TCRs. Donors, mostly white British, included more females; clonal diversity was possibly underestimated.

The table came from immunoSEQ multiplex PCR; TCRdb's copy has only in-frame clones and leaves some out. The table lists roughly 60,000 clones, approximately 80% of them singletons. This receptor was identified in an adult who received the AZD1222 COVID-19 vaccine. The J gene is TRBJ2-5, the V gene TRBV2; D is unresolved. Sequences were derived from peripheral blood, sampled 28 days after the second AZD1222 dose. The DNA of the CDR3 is TGTGCCAGCAGTGAAGCGCTTTCGACCGCCGGGACCCAGTACTTC. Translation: CASSEALSTAGTQYF.